This T cell receptor (beta chain) was observed in a study of blood T cell repertoires in COVID-19. In the study overall: Material from acute and convalescent COVID-19 was sourced from the United States, Italy and Spain.

Original processing notes: Reference gene primers were amplified, and this amplification served to estimate nucleated cell counts. Some clones are missing from TCRdb's copy, which holds only in-frame ones; the method was immunoSEQ multiplex PCR. That table gives V, J and clone size, and the DNA gave D and trimming. The sample contains about 86,000 clones, over 70% of which appear only once. The V end lost 2 bases, the J end lost 4 bases, and 9 bases lay between the germline ends. Germline V gene sequence: CDR1 MNHNS, CDR2 SASEGT. The CDR3 sequence is 14 residues long. This TCR was recovered from a human donor in a cohort sampled during active COVID-19. The J gene is TRBJ1-3, the V gene TRBV6-1; the D gene is possibly TRBD1 (6 bases). The sequencing input was peripheral blood. CDR3 DNA: TGTGCCAGCAGTGAACGGGGGGCCGGAAACACCATATATTTT. As protein: CASSERGAGNTIYF.